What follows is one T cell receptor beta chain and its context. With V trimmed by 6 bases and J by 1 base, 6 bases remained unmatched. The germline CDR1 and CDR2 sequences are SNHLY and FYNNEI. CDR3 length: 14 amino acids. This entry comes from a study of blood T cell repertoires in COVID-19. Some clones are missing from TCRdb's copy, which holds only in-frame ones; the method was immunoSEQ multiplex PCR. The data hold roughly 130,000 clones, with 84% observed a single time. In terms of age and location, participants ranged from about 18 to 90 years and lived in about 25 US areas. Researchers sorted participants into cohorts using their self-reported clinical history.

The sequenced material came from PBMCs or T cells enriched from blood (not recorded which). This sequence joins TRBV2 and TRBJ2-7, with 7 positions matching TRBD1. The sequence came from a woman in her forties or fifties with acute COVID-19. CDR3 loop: CASSLGTESYEQYF. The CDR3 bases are TGTGCCAGCAGCCTCGGGACAGAATCCTACGAGCAGTACTTC.